A single sample is the source of the 29 T cell receptor beta chains below, sequenced in a study of spatial heterogeneity in lung cancer (dated by TCRdb to about 2019). The method behind the library was 5' RACE. Reads for this sample came from a NextSeq 500. TCRdb took the public reads, trimmed them with fastp at Q25, ran MiXCR for clone calling and kept in-frame beta chains. A single entry per CDR3 protein holds the most common genes and DNA from its merged rows. In all, the sample holds about 110,000 distinct CDR3 sequences, and less than 14% of those were seen once. The top ten hold roughly 24% of the sample. Interpreted using the paper, the time point label stands for: blood at routine non-recurrence follow-up after resection. Sample: PBMCs, taken at follow-up. The receptors were sampled from a female donor with early-stage non-small cell lung cancer.

This clonotype was seen a few times. This chain links TRBV30 with TRBJ2-3; D uncertain. This CDR3 comprises 12 residues. Trimming stripped 5 bases from V and 5 bases from J, with 11 bases between. Looked up from germline, CDR1 is GTSNPN and CDR2 is SVGIG (reference sequence). DNA of the CDR3: TGTGCCTGGGACAAAGAAGGAGATACGCAGTATTTT. It codes for CAWDKEGDTQYF. The full variable domain, with the rest looked up from reference TRBV30 and TRBJ2-3, is SQTIHQWPATLVQPVGSPLSLECTVEGTSNPNLYWYRQAAGRGLQLLFYSVGIGQISSEVPQNLSASRPQDRQFILSSKKLLLSDSGFYLCAWDKEGDTQYFGPGTRLTVL.

This clonotype has at least ten counts. The chain recombines TRBV5-4 with TRBJ2-1, with D perhaps being TRBD1 or TRBD2 (5 bases each). V was shortened by 3 bases and J by 5 bases, with 12 bases between the two germline ends. The CDR3 is made up of 14 amino acids. Germline loops: CDR1 SGHNT, CDR2 YYREEE (reference sequence). This CDR3 is CASSSPGRHNEQFF. CDR3 DNA: TGTGCCAGCAGCTCCCCGGGACGGCACAATGAGCAGTTCTTC. Combining the CDR3 with reference TRBV5-4 and TRBJ2-1 gives the whole variable domain ETGVTQSPTHLIKTRGQQVTLRCSSQSGHNTVSWYQQALGQGPQFIFQYYREEENGRGNFPPRFSGLQFPNYSSELNVNALELDDSALYLCASSSPGRHNEQFFGPGTRLTVL.

This clonotype was seen a few times. The chain links TRBV27 to TRBJ1-5, with D unclear. CDR1 is MNHEY and CDR2 is SMNVEV in the germline V gene (reference sequence). The CDR3 is 15 residues long. V was clipped by 6 bases and J by 6 bases, with 18 bases between them. The CDR3 spells CASSLAGEVSQPQHF. DNA for the CDR3: TGTGCCAGCAGCCTTGCCGGGGAAGTAAGTCAGCCCCAGCATTTT.

In this sample, this clonotype turned up once. The rearrangement joins TRBV5-1 to TRBJ1-3, with TRBD1 matching 7 bases. V dropped 4 bases and J dropped 8; count of bases not matched to a gene: 6. The length of the CDR3 is 13 residues. Per the germline V gene, CDR1 is SGHRS and CDR2 is YFSETQ. The CDR3 here is CASSTTGSDTIYF. The CDR3 DNA reads as TGCGCCAGCAGCACGACAGGGTCGGACACCATATATTTT.

The table lists this clonotype with many counts. The genes are TRBV7-2 and TRBJ2-1; perhaps TRBD2 as D (5 bases). Looked up from germline, CDR1 is SGHTA and CDR2 is FQGNSA. Trimming left V 1 base short and J 6 bases short, with 13 bases between. There are 15 residues in the CDR3. The CDR3, as DNA: TGTGCCAGCAGCTTAGGGGCTAGCTTCGGCAATGAGCAGTTCTTC. As protein: CASSLGASFGNEQFF.

This clonotype was detected ten times or more. This chain uses TRBV6-1 with TRBJ2-7; TRBD1 matches 8 bases. The V gene's germline CDR1 is MNHNS and CDR2 SASEGT. CDR3 length: 15 amino acids. With V trimmed by 6 bases and J by 3 bases, 10 bases remained unmatched. CDR3 amino acids: CASRAGQGIFYEQYF. The CDR3 nucleotides are TGTGCCAGCAGAGCCGGACAGGGTATCTTCTACGAGCAGTACTTC.

The gene calls are TRBV28 and TRBJ2-7; 7 bases fit TRBD1. This CDR3 has 14 amino acids. Germline-derived CDR1 and CDR2 are MDHEN and SYDVKM. Trimming at V came to 3 bases and at J to 4 bases, leaving 6 bases not matched to a gene. CDR3 bases: TGTGCCAGCAGTTTGAAGGGGGCGCTTTACGAGCAGTACTTC. This translates into CASSLKGALYEQYF.

This clonotype was picked up many times. The rearrangement uses TRBV29-1 and TRBJ1-2, with D perhaps TRBD1 (6 bases). V shed 7 bases and J shed 4 bases, with 13 bases lying between them. The CDR3 is 12 residues long. Germline V gene data show CDR1 as SQVTM and CDR2 as ANQGSEA. DNA of the CDR3: TGCAGCGACAGTACGACAGGCTATGGCTACACCTTC. Its protein is CSDSTTGYGYTF. The full variable domain, in which reference TRBV29-1 and TRBJ1-2 provide the parts outside the CDR3, is SAVISQKPSRDICQRGTSLTIQCQVDSQVTMMFWYRQQPGQSLTLIATANQGSEATYESGFVIDKFPISRPNLTFSTLTVSNMSPEDSSIYLCSDSTTGYGYTFGSGTRLTVV.

In this sample, this clonotype turned up many times. The CDR3, as DNA: TGTGCCAGTAGTATAGTCCCCAGGGAAAATCAGCCCCAGCATTTT. As protein: CASSIVPRENQPQHF. V and J are TRBV19 and TRBJ1-5, with D perhaps TRBD1 (5 bases). From germline, CDR1 is LNHDA and CDR2 SQIVND (reference sequence). The CDR3 is 15 amino acids. Trimming shortened V by 1 base and J by 4 bases, and 11 bases separated the two germline ends. Drawing the rest from reference TRBV19 and TRBJ1-5, the complete variable domain is DGGITQSPKYLFRKEGQNVTLSCEQNLNHDAMYWYRQDPGQGLRLIYYSQIVNDFQKGDIAEGYSVSREKKESFPLTVTSAQKNPTAFYLCASSIVPRENQPQHFGDGTRLSIL.

This clonotype was counted a few times. V usage is TRBV20-1 and J usage is TRBJ1-5; D is unclear. This CDR3 region has 14 residues. CDR1 is DFQATT and CDR2 is SNEGSKA in the germline V gene (reference sequence). V shed 0 bases and J shed 2 bases, with 8 bases lying between them. The DNA of the CDR3 is TGCAGTGCTAGAGAGGGTTGGGGCAATCAGCCCCAGCATTTT. It yields the protein CSAREGWGNQPQHF.

This chain links TRBV6-2 or TRBV6-3 with TRBJ2-7; TRBD1 matches 9 bases. The V segment lost 5 bases and the J segment 2 bases; nucleotides outside the gene matches: 7. CDR1 is MNHEY, CDR2 SVGEGT, per germline. The CDR3 spans 15 residues. This CDR3 reads CASSTTGGSTYEQYV. The CDR3 DNA reads TGTGCCAGCAGTACGACAGGGGGAAGCACCTACGAGCAGTACGTC.

The CDR3: CSAESGWSSYEQYF. DNA of the CDR3: TGCAGTGCGGAAAGCGGGTGGAGCTCCTACGAGCAGTACTTC. This chain uses TRBV20-1 with TRBJ2-7, with a possible D match to TRBD2 (6 bases). The CDR3 has 14 amino acids. The germline gives CDR1 DFQATT, CDR2 SNEGSKA (reference sequence). V lost 6 bases, J lost 0 bases, and 15 bases lay in between.

This clonotype turned up a few times. This sequence joins TRBV11-3 and TRBJ2-2, with D maybe TRBD2 (6 bases). V was clipped by 8 bases and J by 1 base, with 11 bases between them. The CDR3 covers 14 residues. Looked up from germline, CDR1 is SGHNT and CDR2 is YENEEA. The CDR3 spells CASRTTLNTGELFF. As DNA, the CDR3 is TGTGCCAGCCGGACTACGCTGAACACCGGGGAGCTGTTTTTT.

The chain is built from TRBV5-1 and TRBJ2-1, with a weak D call TRBD2 (6 bases). V was shortened by 4 bases and J by 0 bases, with 11 bases between the two germline ends. CDR3 length: 15 residues. Germline CDR1 and CDR2: SGHRS and YFSETQ. DNA for the CDR3: TGCGCCAGCAGCGTAGCGGATTTCTCCTACAATGAGCAGTTCTTC. It encodes CASSVADFSYNEQFF.

This clonotype was recorded a few times. The chain joins TRBV24-1 to TRBJ2-6; TRBD1 is a possible D gene (6 bases). Trimming left V 3 bases short and J 8 bases short, with 16 bases between. Germline-derived CDR1 and CDR2 are KGHDR and SFDVKD. The CDR3 contains 16 residues. The CDR3 DNA sequence: TGTGCCACCAGTGATACAGGGACGGCGGTTTCCAACGTCCTGACTTTC. Its translation: CATSDTGTAVSNVLTF.

The chain joins TRBV7-9 to TRBJ2-3; TRBD2 might be the D (6 bases). The V gene's germline CDR1 is SEHNR and CDR2 FQNEAQ (reference sequence). The CDR3 is 13 residues long. Trimming took 5 bases from V and 5 from J, leaving 11 bases between them. The CDR3 DNA reads as TGTGCCAGCAGCCCAGGACTAAAAGATACGCAGTATTTT. It is translated as CASSPGLKDTQYF.

This clonotype has more than one count but fewer than ten. The rearrangement joins TRBV20-1 to TRBJ2-3; possible D gene TRBD2, 5 bases. The germline V gene encodes CDR1 DFQATT and CDR2 SNEGSKA (reference sequence). The CDR3 totals 12 residues. Trimming pared 6 bases from V and 6 bases from J, leaving 13 bases between. This chain's CDR3 is CSARGGFDTQYF. Here the CDR3 DNA reads TGCAGTGCCCGGGGTGGGTTCGATACGCAGTATTTT.

The chain has TRBV20-1 and TRBJ2-1; 9 bases are a match to TRBD2. The germline CDR1 and CDR2 sequences are DFQATT and SNEGSKA (reference sequence). This CDR3 has 15 amino acids. The V gene end was trimmed by 5 bases and the J gene end by 2 bases; junction bases not matched to a gene: 7. The DNA of the CDR3 is TGCAGTGCTCTTAAGCGGGAGGTCCCCTACAATGAGCAGTTCTTC. Its protein is CSALKREVPYNEQFF.

The chain has TRBV28 and TRBJ2-6; D not certain. CDR3 size: 12 residues. Germline CDR1 and CDR2: MDHEN and SYDVKM. Between the trimmed V and J ends, which lost 6 bases and 8 bases, there was a span of 8 bases. CDR3 nucleotide sequence: TGTGCCAGCAGGACAATCTCCAACGTCCTGACTTTC. It yields the protein CASRTISNVLTF. The variable domain in full, completed from reference TRBV28 and TRBJ2-6, reads DVKVTQSSRYLVKRTGEKVFLECVQDMDHENMFWYRQDPGLGLRLIYFSYDVKMKEKGDIPEGYSVSREKKERFSLILESASTNQTSMYLCASRTISNVLTFGAGSRLTVL.

This chain joins TRBV19 and TRBJ2-1, with 9 positions matching TRBD2. With 10 bases clipped from V and 6 bases from J, the junction kept 10 bases outside the gene matches. Germline V gene data show CDR1 as LNHDA and CDR2 as SQIVND (reference sequence). The CDR3 consists of 14 residues. CDR3 coding DNA: TGTGCCACCCGGAGCGGGGGGCTTTTCAATGAGCAGTTCTTC. It specifies CATRSGGLFNEQFF.

Notes on this clonotype: Relative to the germline gene, one junction end is altered; a read error may explain this. The chain carries TRBV5-4 and TRBJ2-5; D uncertain. This CDR3 spans 11 amino acids. Germline-derived CDR1 and CDR2 are SGHNT and YYREEE (reference sequence). The CDR3 DNA reads TGTGCCAGCGGCTTACAAGAGACCCAGTACTTC. Protein sequence: CASGLQETQYF.

The CDR3 region has the DNA TGTGCCAGCAGTCAAGCGGGAAGGGACACCGGGGAGCTGTTTTTT. As protein: CASSQAGRDTGELFF. The rearrangement joins TRBV12-3 or TRBV12-4 to TRBJ2-2; 7 bases map to TRBD2. The V gene end was trimmed by 5 bases and the J gene end by 3 bases; junction bases not matched to a gene: 6. This CDR3 has 15 residues.

The chain links TRBV20-1 to TRBJ1-4, with D perhaps TRBD1 (6 bases). The V end lost 2 bases, the J end lost 6 bases, and 16 bases lay between the germline ends. The CDR3 has 15 residues. Germline loops: CDR1 DFQATT, CDR2 SNEGSKA (reference sequence). CDR3 protein: CSARLPGHGDEKLFF. CDR3 nucleotides: TGCAGTGCTAGACTCCCGGGACATGGAGATGAAAAACTGTTTTTT.

This chain uses TRBV2 with TRBJ2-2; 8 nucleotides agree with TRBD1. This CDR3 is built from 15 residues. Germline V lookup: CDR1 SNHLY, CDR2 FYNNEI. V dropped 6 bases and J dropped 2; count of bases not matched to a gene: 5. CDR3 amino acids: CASRRQGTNTGELFF. The DNA for the CDR3 is TGTGCCAGCAGAAGACAGGGGACCAACACCGGGGAGCTGTTTTTT.

The table lists this clonotype with a few counts. The CDR3 DNA is TGTGCCAGCAGCTTGCGGGTTAGCGGAGATACGCAGTATTTT. The encoded protein is CASSLRVSGDTQYF. The genes are TRBV5-6 and TRBJ2-3, with D tentatively TRBD2 (6 bases). The germline V gene has CDR1 SGHDT and CDR2 YYEEEE. This CDR3 is 14 amino acids long. V was cut by 1 base and J by 5 bases, with 11 bases left in between.

This clonotype was found a few times. The chain links TRBV2 to TRBJ2-2; TRBD2 matches at 11 bases. V lost 6 bases, J lost 6 bases, and 12 bases stayed unmatched. Germline V gives CDR1 SNHLY, CDR2 FYNNEI. The CDR3 has 17 amino acids. CDR3 bases: TGTGCCAGCAGGGATAGCGGGAGGGCCGGGTTGCCCGGGGAGCTGTTTTTT. Translation: CASRDSGRAGLPGELFF.

The chain is built from TRBV12-3 or TRBV12-4 and TRBJ1-1; D uncertain. This CDR3 contains 14 residues. With 5 bases removed from V and 6 bases from J, the gap between germline ends came to 16 bases. This CDR3 reads CASSPHNLGAEAFF. CDR3 bases: TGTGCCAGCAGTCCTCATAACCTGGGTGCTGAAGCTTTCTTT.

This chain links TRBV2 with TRBJ1-1; no clear D gene. The CDR3 consists of 14 residues. From germline, CDR1 is SNHLY and CDR2 FYNNEI. V was cut by 4 bases and J by 0 bases, with 9 bases left in between. The DNA for the CDR3 is TGTGCCAGCAGTGTGAGTAAGATGAACACTGAAGCTTTCTTT. Amino acid sequence: CASSVSKMNTEAFF.

As concerns this clonotype: With a much larger clone just one base away, this may be a read error. The V gene is TRBV7-9, the J gene TRBJ2-6; perhaps TRBD1 as D (6 bases). Germline values: CDR1 SEHNR, CDR2 FQNEAQ (reference sequence). Deletions cut 5 bases from V and 8 bases from J, with 16 bases between. The CDR3 sequence is 15 residues long. CDR3 coding DNA: TGTGCCAGCAGCCCAACAGGGACCCATTCCAACGTCCTGACTTTC. Its translation: CASSPTGTHSNVLTF.